This TCR beta chain was captured in a study of vaccination effects on CD4 cells after COVID-19. The data were produced by immunoSEQ multiplex PCR, yet TCRdb's version contains in-frame clones alone and is incomplete. The sample records about 80,000 clones, roughly 80% being singletons. This clone was seen a few times. Its antigen is as yet unknown. V was pared by 2 bases and J by 8 bases, with 9 bases of the junction left unmatched. This CDR3 spans 15 amino acids. Germline-derived CDR1 and CDR2 are SGHTA and FQGNSA. Antigen-specific CD4+ T cells were first expanded with viral peptide pools by the ViraFEST assay and only then sequenced. Once cultured for nine to ten days, the cells underwent separation to obtain CD4+ T cells. Each participant received a vaccine that was either BNT162b2 or mRNA-1273, given as two doses. Vaccine recipients had no previous SARS-CoV-2 infection; their nucleocapsid antibodies were negative. Wells each received under 2.5 million PBMC, cultured with 10 IU/ml IL-2 and about 10 ug/ml peptides.

This clonotype was sampled from a human donor who received a COVID-19 vaccine. Sequencing was performed on CD4+ T cells from PBMCs cultured with HCoV-OC43 spike peptides, taken after COVID-19 vaccination. The sample's subset: HCoV-OC43 spike overlapping peptide pool stimulation. The rearrangement links TRBV7-2 to TRBJ1-5, with 7 bases aligning to TRBD1. The CDR3 region has the DNA TGTGCCAGCAGCTTACAAGTAGGCAGGGGGGAGCCCCAGCATTTT. Protein product: CASSLQVGRGEPQHF.